A selection of T cell receptor beta chains follows, all from one sample in a study of blood T cell repertoires in COVID-19. Produced via immunoSEQ multiplex PCR; TCRdb's table is partial and in-frame only. This table has about 67,000 clones, around nine tenths appearing once. What was sequenced was peripheral blood. The receptors stem from a woman aged 80 or over with acute or convalescent COVID-19. Both conserved end residues are part of each CDR3. Fields, in order: D gene, V gene, J gene, clone size, CDR3 protein, CDR3 DNA. The D gene is left open where the match is weak. Not every row has a clone size; where given, it reads once, few, many or a size class.

-	TRBV3-1/TRBV3-2	TRBJ1-1	once	CASSHGQGSTEAFF	TGTGCCAGCAGCCATGGGCAGGGTAGCACTGAAGCTTTCTTT
TRBD1	TRBV9	TRBJ2-5	-	CASTVRAGGLETQYF	TGTGCCAGCACCGTAAGGGCAGGGGGCTTAGAGACCCAGTACTTC
TRBD1	TRBV29-1	TRBJ1-1	few	CSVKQGYQAFF	TGCAGCGTCAAACAGGGGTATCAAGCTTTCTTT
-	TRBV10-1	TRBJ2-1	once	CASKGGDNEQFF	TGCGCCAGCAAGGGGGGGGACAATGAGCAGTTCTTC
TRBD2	TRBV24-1	TRBJ2-1	once	CATSEAGSYNEQFF	TGTGCCACCAGTGAAGCGGGGTCCTACAATGAGCAGTTCTTC
-	TRBV6-5	TRBJ2-7	-	CASSFRGGGPYEQYF	TGTGCCAGCAGTTTCAGGGGCGGGGGTCCCTACGAGCAGTACTTC
-	TRBV7-8	TRBJ1-1	-	CASSYNSLNTEAFF	TGTGCCAGCAGCTACAACAGTCTGAACACTGAAGCTTTCTTT
-	TRBV13	TRBJ2-3	-	CASSFSPTDTQYF	TGTGCCAGCAGCTTTAGTCCGACAGATACGCAGTATTTT
-	TRBV4-2	TRBJ2-3	few	CASSQETVATDTQYF	TGTGCCAGCAGCCAAGAAACTGTTGCCACAGATACGCAGTATTTT
-	TRBV6-5	TRBJ1-3	-	CASFRGDSGNTIYF	TGTGCCAGCTTTCGGGGGGACTCTGGAAACACCATATATTTT
-	TRBV10-3	TRBJ1-3	few	CAIRMDSGNTIYF	TGTGCCATCAGGATGGACAGTGGAAACACCATATATTTT
-	TRBV6-5	TRBJ1-5	-	CASNLSGEINQPQHF	TGTGCCAGCAACCTTTCAGGGGAGATTAATCAGCCCCAGCATTTT
-	TRBV19	TRBJ2-2	many	CASRLVPGELFF	TGTGCCAGTAGACTAGTCCCCGGGGAGCTGTTTTTT
TRBD1	TRBV6-5	TRBJ1-2	once	CASTMDRVGGYTF	TGTGCCAGCACTATGGACAGGGTGGGAGGCTACACCTTC
TRBD1	TRBV11-2	TRBJ1-1	-	CASSILGTVNTEAFF	TGTGCCAGCAGCATACTCGGGACAGTGAACACTGAAGCTTTCTTT
-	TRBV19	TRBJ1-2	few	CASRTTGPYGYTF	TGTGCCAGTAGGACAACAGGGCCCTATGGCTACACCTTC
-	TRBV2	TRBJ2-3	-	CASTAVWSDTDTQYF	TGTGCCAGCACTGCCGTGTGGAGCGACACAGATACGCAGTATTTT
-	TRBV5-1	TRBJ2-3	-	CASSSGGPADTQYF	TGCGCCAGCAGTTCCGGGGGGCCAGCAGATACGCAGTATTTT
TRBD2	TRBV10-3	TRBJ2-3	-	CAIRSGGAGDTQYF	TGTGCCATCCGTAGCGGGGGGGCCGGAGATACGCAGTATTTT
TRBD1	TRBV19	TRBJ1-2	-	CASSRQGYGYTF	TGTGCCAGTAGTCGACAGGGCTATGGCTACACCTTC
-	TRBV2	TRBJ2-7	-	CASTALTGQKAEQYF	TGTGCCAGCACAGCCTTAACGGGACAAAAAGCCGAGCAGTACTTC
-	TRBV7-2	TRBJ1-1	-	CASIPLVAEAFF	TGTGCCAGCATCCCCCTAGTGGCCGAAGCTTTCTTT
-	TRBV19	TRBJ1-5	-	CASTPPGSSNQPQHF	TGTGCCAGTACCCCCCCAGGGTCCAGCAATCAGCCCCAGCATTTT
-	TRBV18	TRBJ2-7	-	CASSPYSSYEQYF	TGTGCCAGCTCACCATACAGCTCCTACGAGCAGTACTTC